This T cell receptor (beta chain) was captured by sequencing in a study of blood T cell repertoires in COVID-19. Study-level background: Some COVID-19 samples were acute and others convalescent; all came from the United States, Italy and Spain.

Trimming shortened V by 3 bases and J by 0 bases, and 15 bases separated the two germline ends. This CDR3 spans 16 amino acids. CDR1 is SGHDT and CDR2 is YYEEEE in the germline V gene. In the original analysis: Reference gene primer amplification gave nucleated cell count estimates. The data were produced by immunoSEQ multiplex PCR, yet TCRdb's version contains in-frame clones alone and is incomplete. That table furnishes V, J and clone size, whereas the DNA furnished D and trimming. The sample lists a few hundred thousand clones; 75% to 85% were seen once. Individuals aged roughly 18 to 95 years were recruited from about two dozen US areas.

V gene TRBV5-6 combines with J gene TRBJ1-1; the D gene is possibly TRBD1 (6 bases). The TCR comes from a man aged 35-49 years who had recovered from COVID-19. Source material: PBMCs or T cells enriched from blood (not recorded which). The CDR3 nucleotides read TGTGCCAGCAGCTCGAGGAGACAGGCCATGAACACTGAAGCTTTCTTT. It yields the protein CASSSRRQAMNTEAFF.